This note documents a single T cell receptor beta chain sequence. Its cognate antigen is unknown. Cultured CD4+ T cell DNA was sequenced using the Oncomine TCR Beta short-read assay. TCRdb reprocessed the PCR reads with MiXCR, giving one entry per CDR3 protein. The table has 22,000 or so distinct CDR3 sequences, 35% to 50% seen once. This sample was included in a study of vaccination and CD4 T cells after COVID-19. Study-level information: At a median around 92 days (range 35 to 161) after diagnosis, post-COVID samples were drawn.

Specified treatment: roughly 10-day PBMC culture with coronavirus spike peptide pools or control peptides (ViraFEST assay). Study-wide findings and caveats: A nonsignificant median increase from 21 to 38 SARS-CoV-2-reactive clonotypes was observed. Within the convalescent patients, a median about 90% of the SARS-CoV-2-reactive clones were ones that appeared only post-vaccination.

The junction had 6 bases not matched to a gene; V was cut back by 6 bases and J by 5 bases. The CDR3 runs to 13 residues. Germline CDR1 and CDR2: MNHEY and SMNVEV (reference sequence). Sequenced: CD4+ T cells from blood, cultured in vitro. This receptor was obtained from a human donor who had recovered from COVID-19. V is TRBV27 and J is TRBJ2-7; 8 nucleotides align to TRBD1. CDR3 in DNA: TGTGCCAGCAGGATTCAGGGGGCGCACGAGCAGTACTTC. It encodes CASRIQGAHEQYF.